One sample yielded the 30 T cell receptor beta chains listed below, sequenced in a study of cytomegalovirus exposure and HLA in healthy donors. Method: immunoSEQ multiplex PCR; TCRdb's copy keeps in-frame clones and lacks some. The sample records about 78,000 clones, around 96% being singletons. Sequences were obtained from PBMCs. The receptors here all came from a man between 18 and 35 years old in good health and CMV-seropositive.

The chain employs TRBV11-2 and TRBJ2-7; 10 nucleotides align to TRBD1. Per germline, CDR1 SGHAT and CDR2 FQNNGV. The junction had 7 bases not matched to a gene; V was cut back by 0 bases and J by 2 bases. CDR3 length equals 17 residues. The CDR3 DNA is TGTGCCAGCAGCTTAGATGATAGGGGGACAGGGGCCTACGAGCAGTACTTC. Encoded protein: CASSLDDRGTGAYEQYF.

The chain uses TRBV5-3 and TRBJ2-7; no reliable D call. TRBV5-3 is placed among ORFs of uncertain function. The CDR3 is 15 amino acids. V dropped 2 bases and J dropped 1 base, with 13 bases sitting between them. The CDR3 spells CARSFIGESSYEQYF. Here the CDR3 DNA reads TGTGCCAGAAGCTTCATCGGAGAATCGTCCTACGAGCAGTACTTC.

This clone was detected only once. The CDR3 DNA reads as TGTGCCAGCAGGCGAACAGGGGGCACTGAAGCTTTCTTT. Translating it yields CASRRTGGTEAFF. V and J are TRBV7-3 and TRBJ1-1, with 8 bases aligning to TRBD1. The CDR3 spans 13 residues. The J segment lost 4 bases and the V segment lost 6 bases, leaving 4 bases of the junction unmatched. Germline CDR1 SGHTA, CDR2 FQGTGA.

The J gene is TRBJ2-6, the V gene TRBV5-1, with D possibly matching TRBD1 (6 bases). Germline CDR1 is SGHRS and CDR2 is YFSETQ. This CDR3 is 17 amino acids long. V lost 2 bases, J lost 1 base, and 13 bases lay in between. Written as DNA, the CDR3 is TGCGCCAGCAGCTTCGCAGGGGTCGTTTCTGGGGCCAACGTCCTGACTTTC. As protein: CASSFAGVVSGANVLTF.

This chain links TRBV6-1 with TRBJ1-1; weak D call: TRBD1 (5 bases). V was shortened by 6 bases and J by 1 base, with 9 bases between the two germline ends. The CDR3 totals 13 residues. The germline V gene has CDR1 MNHNS and CDR2 SASEGT. The CDR3 protein is CASRKTGNTEAFF. The CDR3 DNA sequence: TGTGCCAGCAGAAAAACAGGGAACACTGAAGCTTTCTTT.

The genes are TRBV5-4 and TRBJ2-5; 13 nucleotides match TRBD2. The trim removed 3 bases at V and 5 bases at J, leaving 7 bases unmatched. The CDR3 contains 16 residues. Looked up from germline, CDR1 is SGHNT and CDR2 is YYREEE (reference sequence). CDR3 amino acids: CASSSGLAGLRETQYF. The CDR3 DNA follows: TGTGCCAGCAGCTCGGGACTAGCGGGATTGAGGGAGACCCAGTACTTC.

V is TRBV6-5 and J is TRBJ2-4; perhaps TRBD1 as D (5 bases). There are 11 residues in the CDR3. Per the germline V gene, CDR1 is MNHEY and CDR2 is SVGAGI. V lost 5 bases, J lost 11 bases, and 10 bases lay in between. The CDR3 is CASSRQGFQYF. CDR3 nucleotide sequence: TGTGCCAGCAGTCGCCAGGGCTTTCAGTACTTC.

The chain joins TRBV18 to TRBJ1-1; unclear D gene. Germline V lookup: CDR1 KGHSH, CDR2 LQKENI. This CDR3 is 13 amino acids long. With 6 bases removed from V and 6 bases from J, the gap between germline ends came to 14 bases. The CDR3 DNA sequence: TGTGCCAGCTCCCAAACAAGTAACCCTGAAGCTTTCTTT. Protein product: CASSQTSNPEAFF. The full variable domain, its missing parts supplied by reference TRBV18 and TRBJ1-1, is NAGVMQNPRHLVRRRGQEARLRCSPMKGHSHVYWYRQLPEEGLKFMVYLQKENIIDESGMPKERFSAEFPKEGPSILRIQQVVRGDSAAYFCASSQTSNPEAFFGQGTRLTVV.

The CDR3 DNA is TGTGCCACCGTCGGGGGTCGTGGGTCGTACTTCACTGAAGCTTTCTTT. Translating gives CATVGGRGSYFTEAFF. This chain links TRBV27 with TRBJ1-1, with a tentative D call TRBD1 (5 bases). V lost 10 bases, J lost 4 bases, and 25 bases lay in between. The germline gives CDR1 MNHEY, CDR2 SMNVEV (reference sequence). This CDR3 is 16 amino acids long.

The chain uses TRBV5-1 and TRBJ2-3, with D possibly being TRBD2 (6 bases). There are 15 residues in the CDR3. The V end was cut by 5 bases, the J end by 3 bases, with 16 bases between. CDR1 SGHRS and CDR2 YFSETQ come from the germline V gene. The CDR3 DNA follows: TGCGCCAGCAGACTTGGGACTTCTGGGACAGATACGCAGTATTTT. It specifies CASRLGTSGTDTQYF.

V is TRBV6-6 and J is TRBJ1-5; D is unclear. This CDR3 is built from 12 residues. Trimming pared 2 bases from V and 6 bases from J, leaving 5 bases between. The V gene's germline CDR1 is MNHNY and CDR2 SVGAGI (reference sequence). The CDR3 nucleotides read TGTGCCAGCAGTTACCTCGGTCAGCCCCAGCATTTT. It translates to CASSYLGQPQHF.

This rearrangement joins TRBV11-1 to TRBJ2-5, with D maybe TRBD1 (5 bases). The CDR3 contains 14 residues. V shed 3 bases and J shed 5 bases, with 13 bases lying between them. The germline gives CDR1 SGHAT, CDR2 FQDESV (reference sequence). CDR3 nucleotide sequence: TGTGCCAGCAGCTTTATGGGCAGGGATGAGACCCAGTACTTC. The encoded protein is CASSFMGRDETQYF.

This clone has just one count. J is TRBJ2-7 and V is TRBV7-6; D possibly corresponds to TRBD2 (6 bases). From germline, CDR1 is SGHVS and CDR2 FNYEAQ. The CDR3 length is 13 residues. Trimming stripped 5 bases from V and 2 bases from J, with 10 bases between. CDR3 nucleotides: TGTGCCAGCAGCCCCGGGAGTCCCTACGAGCAGTACTTC. Translated, it gives CASSPGSPYEQYF.

The chain uses TRBV5-1 and TRBJ2-7, with TRBD2 matching 9 bases. CDR1 and CDR2 (germline): SGHRS, YFSETQ. The V gene end was trimmed by 3 bases and the J gene end by 5 bases; junction bases not matched to a gene: 3. The CDR3 has 13 amino acids. In DNA form, the CDR3 reads TGCGCCAGCAGCTATAGCGGGAGTGACGAGCAGTACTTC. It encodes CASSYSGSDEQYF.

V is TRBV6-4 and J is TRBJ2-5; 9 nucleotides line up with TRBD1. Germline lookup yields CDR1 MRHNA and CDR2 SNTAGT. The CDR3 is 16 residues long. Germline trimming cut 4 bases from V and 6 bases from J; bases unmatched to any gene: 12. The CDR3, as DNA: TGTGCCAGCAGTGCCCTTCCGGGACAGGGAATTAAGACCCAGTACTTC. Encoded protein: CASSALPGQGIKTQYF.

As regards this clone: Other DNA sequences in this specimen translate into the identical CDR3. The chain links TRBV30 to TRBJ1-5; 10 nucleotides align to TRBD1. Germline assignment: CDR1 GTSNPN and CDR2 SVGIG (reference sequence). This CDR3 is built from 13 residues. V lost 0 bases to trimming and J lost 7 bases; unmatched junction nucleotides: 0. The CDR3 sequence: CAWSVDRGQPQHF. CDR3 DNA sequence: TGTGCCTGGAGTGTGGACAGGGGGCAGCCCCAGCATTTT.

In DNA form, the CDR3 reads TGCGCCAGCAGACAGACATTACCCTATGGCTACACCTTC. Encoded protein: CASRQTLPYGYTF. The V call is TRBV10-2, the J call TRBJ1-2; no clear D. The CDR3 has 13 residues. The V and J ends lost 6 bases and 4 bases respectively, with 12 bases between them. Germline CDR1 WSHSY, CDR2 SAAADI.

The rearrangement links TRBV27 to TRBJ1-5; the D gene is possibly TRBD1 (5 bases). From germline, CDR1 is MNHEY and CDR2 SMNVEV (reference sequence). The CDR3 extends over 14 amino acids. The V and J ends lost 5 bases and 1 base respectively, with 9 bases between them. The CDR3 bases are TGTGCCAGCAGTCCCAGGGCGAGCAATCAGCCCCAGCATTTT. Amino acids: CASSPRASNQPQHF.

The chain uses TRBV6-5 and TRBJ2-7, with D possibly being TRBD2 (5 bases). Trimming took 3 bases from V and 0 from J, leaving 6 bases between them. Looked up from germline, CDR1 is MNHEY and CDR2 is SVGAGI. This CDR3 comprises 13 residues. The CDR3 loop is CASSYGLSYEQYF. CDR3 bases: TGTGCCAGCAGTTATGGACTCTCCTACGAGCAGTACTTC.

The rearrangement joins TRBV11-2 to TRBJ1-4; D remains ambiguous. The V gene lost 5 bases and the J gene lost 0 bases, with 16 bases spanning the gap. CDR1 and CDR2 from the germline V gene are SGHAT and FQNNGV. The CDR3 spans 17 residues. The CDR3 region has the DNA TGTGCCAGCAGCCTGATCAGCGTAGTTGCAACTAATGAAAAACTGTTTTTT. It codes for CASSLISVVATNEKLFF.

The genes are TRBV5-1 and TRBJ1-4, with D uncertain. The V end lost 2 bases, the J end lost 0 bases, and 8 bases lay between the germline ends. The V gene's germline CDR1 is SGHRS and CDR2 YFSETQ. CDR3 length equals 15 residues. CDR3 in amino acids: CASSFIPATNEKLFF. The CDR3 DNA is TGCGCCAGCAGCTTTATCCCAGCAACTAATGAAAAACTGTTTTTT.

V and J are TRBV25-1 and TRBJ2-7; 9 bases are a match to TRBD1. J lost 3 bases, V lost 3 bases, and 6 bases had no gene match. Germline V gives CDR1 MGHDK, CDR2 SYGVNS. This CDR3 comprises 15 residues. The CDR3 region is CASSERAGQGYEQYF. The CDR3 nucleotides read TGTGCCAGCAGTGAGAGGGCGGGACAGGGCTACGAGCAGTACTTC.

The gene calls are TRBV2 and TRBJ2-5; 8 bases are a match to TRBD1. Germline trimming cut 2 bases from V and 5 bases from J; bases unmatched to any gene: 7. From germline, CDR1 is SNHLY and CDR2 FYNNEI. The CDR3 has 15 residues. The CDR3 here is CASSERHTGGETQYF. The CDR3 region has the DNA TGTGCCAGCAGTGAACGCCATACAGGGGGGGAGACCCAGTACTTC.

The chain has TRBV6-5 and TRBJ2-7; tentatively, D is TRBD2 (5 bases). The CDR3 length is 15 residues. Per germline, CDR1 MNHEY and CDR2 SVGAGI. The V end lost 0 bases, the J end lost 2 bases, and 11 bases lay between the germline ends. This CDR3 is CASSYSEWGAYEQYF. CDR3 sequence (DNA): TGTGCCAGCAGTTACTCTGAGTGGGGAGCCTACGAGCAGTACTTC.

J is TRBJ2-7 and V is TRBV7-9; D possibly corresponds to TRBD2 (5 bases). The V gene's germline CDR1 is SEHNR and CDR2 FQNEAQ (reference sequence). Trimming pared 5 bases from V and 6 bases from J, leaving 11 bases between. This CDR3 contains 12 residues. CDR3 in amino acids: CASSLDEGEQYF. In DNA form, the CDR3 reads TGTGCCAGCAGCCTAGACGAGGGCGAGCAGTACTTC.

In its sample, this clone was seen once. The V and J genes are TRBV4-1 and TRBJ2-5, with 12 bases matching TRBD2. Germline-derived CDR1 and CDR2 are MGHRA and YSYEKL. The CDR3 covers 15 residues. The trim removed 4 bases at V and 4 bases at J, leaving 4 bases unmatched. The CDR3 sequence is CASSLLAGGGETQYF. CDR3 nucleotide sequence: TGCGCCAGCAGCCTCCTAGCGGGAGGGGGAGAGACCCAGTACTTC.

The chain uses TRBV5-1 and TRBJ2-2, with D hard to call. Germline CDR1 reads SGHRS; CDR2 reads YFSETQ. CDR3 length: 15 residues. V lost 4 bases and J 0 bases, leaving 10 bases between the germline ends. The CDR3 coding sequence is TGCGCCAGCAGCCTGGAACTTTCGAACACCGGGGAGCTGTTTTTT. Amino acid sequence: CASSLELSNTGELFF.

The chain uses TRBV7-2 and TRBJ1-2; D gene uncertain. Germline V CDR1 and CDR2: SGHTA, FQGNSA. There are 14 residues in the CDR3. The V end lost 2 bases, the J end lost 4 bases, and 11 bases lay between the germline ends. The CDR3, as DNA: TGTGCCAGCAGCTTACCCGGGAGTGCCTATGGCTACACCTTC. The encoded protein is CASSLPGSAYGYTF.

V gene TRBV2 combines with J gene TRBJ2-1, with D unresolved. Germline lookup yields CDR1 SNHLY and CDR2 FYNNEI. V shed 8 bases and J shed 0 bases, with 14 bases lying between them. The CDR3 loop spans 15 amino acids. The CDR3 loop is CASSPLESSYNEQFF. The DNA of the CDR3 is TGTGCCAGCTCCCCTTTAGAGAGCTCCTACAATGAGCAGTTCTTC.

The chain carries TRBV7-2 and TRBJ1-2, with D perhaps matching TRBD1 (6 bases). Trimming removed 1 base at V and 4 bases at J, with 19 bases between. The length of the CDR3 is 17 residues. The germline V gene encodes CDR1 SGHTA and CDR2 FQGNSA. The CDR3 DNA follows: TGTGCCAGCAGCTTAGACGTACGGACAGCCCTTTTCTATGGCTACACCTTC. Protein product: CASSLDVRTALFYGYTF.